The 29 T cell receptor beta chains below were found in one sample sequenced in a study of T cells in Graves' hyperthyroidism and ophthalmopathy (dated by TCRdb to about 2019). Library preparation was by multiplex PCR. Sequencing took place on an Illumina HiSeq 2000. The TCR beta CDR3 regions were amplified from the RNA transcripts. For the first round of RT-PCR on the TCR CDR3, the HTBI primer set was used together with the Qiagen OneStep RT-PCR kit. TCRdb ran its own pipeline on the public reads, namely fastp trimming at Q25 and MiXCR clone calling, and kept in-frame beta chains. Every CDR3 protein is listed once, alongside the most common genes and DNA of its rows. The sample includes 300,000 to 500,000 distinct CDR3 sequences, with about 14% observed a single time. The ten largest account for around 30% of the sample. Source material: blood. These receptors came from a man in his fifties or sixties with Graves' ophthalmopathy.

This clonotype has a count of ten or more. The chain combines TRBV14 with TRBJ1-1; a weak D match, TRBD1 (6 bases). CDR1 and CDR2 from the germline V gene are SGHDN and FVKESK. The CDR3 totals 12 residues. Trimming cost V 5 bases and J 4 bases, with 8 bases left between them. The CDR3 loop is CASSNRVTEAFF. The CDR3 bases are TGTGCCAGCAGCAACAGGGTCACTGAAGCTTTCTTT.

The CDR3 loop reads CAISESGQGIREQYF. In nucleotides, the CDR3 is TGTGCCATCAGTGAGTCAGGACAGGGGATTCGCGAGCAGTACTTC. The genes are TRBV10-3 and TRBJ2-7, with TRBD1 identical over 9 bases. CDR1 is ENHRY and CDR2 is SYGVKD in the germline V gene. With 0 bases clipped from V and 6 bases from J, the junction kept 6 bases outside the gene matches. There are 15 residues in the CDR3.

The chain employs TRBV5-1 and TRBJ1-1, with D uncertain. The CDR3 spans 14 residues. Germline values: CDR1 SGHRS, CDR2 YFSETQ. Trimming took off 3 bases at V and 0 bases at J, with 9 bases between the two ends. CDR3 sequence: CASSSADLNTEAFF. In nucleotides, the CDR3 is TGCGCCAGCAGCTCAGCGGACCTGAACACTGAAGCTTTCTTT.

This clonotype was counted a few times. The CDR3 spells CSVETTGLAGEETQYF. CDR3 nucleotide sequence: TGCAGCGTGGAAACCACGGGACTAGCGGGAGAAGAGACCCAGTACTTC. This chain connects TRBV29-1 to TRBJ2-5; the match to TRBD2 covers 14 bases. V shed 6 bases and J 3 bases; nucleotides not matched to a gene: 9. Germline CDR1 SQVTM, CDR2 ANQGSEA. This CDR3 comprises 16 residues.

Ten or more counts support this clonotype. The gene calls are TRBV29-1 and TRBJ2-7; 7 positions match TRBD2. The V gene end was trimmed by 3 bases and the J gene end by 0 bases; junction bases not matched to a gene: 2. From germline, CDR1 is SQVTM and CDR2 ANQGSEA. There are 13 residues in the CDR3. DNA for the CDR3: TGCAGCGTTGATAGCGGGTACTCCTACGAGCAGTACTTC. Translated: CSVDSGYSYEQYF.

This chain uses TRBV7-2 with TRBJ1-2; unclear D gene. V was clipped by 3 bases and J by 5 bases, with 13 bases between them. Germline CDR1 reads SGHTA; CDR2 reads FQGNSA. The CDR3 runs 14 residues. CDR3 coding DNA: TGTGCCAGCAGCTTGGCCCATTTAGATTATGGCTACACCTTC. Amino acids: CASSLAHLDYGYTF.

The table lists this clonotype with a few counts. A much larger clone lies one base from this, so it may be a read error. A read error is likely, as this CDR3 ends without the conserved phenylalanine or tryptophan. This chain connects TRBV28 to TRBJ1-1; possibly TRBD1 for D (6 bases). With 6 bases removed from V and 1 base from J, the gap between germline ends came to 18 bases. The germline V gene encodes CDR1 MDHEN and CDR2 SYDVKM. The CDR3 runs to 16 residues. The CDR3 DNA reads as TGTGCCAGCAGGAGGTCGGGGGGCAACGGGAACACTGAAGCTTTCCTT. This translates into CASRRSGGNGNTEAFL.

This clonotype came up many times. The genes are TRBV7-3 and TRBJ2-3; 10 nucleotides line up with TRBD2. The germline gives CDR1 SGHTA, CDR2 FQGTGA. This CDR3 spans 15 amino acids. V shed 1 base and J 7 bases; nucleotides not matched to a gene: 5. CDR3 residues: CASSLSSTSGNTQYF. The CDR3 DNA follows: TGTGCCAGCAGCTTAAGTAGTACTAGCGGGAATACGCAGTATTTT.

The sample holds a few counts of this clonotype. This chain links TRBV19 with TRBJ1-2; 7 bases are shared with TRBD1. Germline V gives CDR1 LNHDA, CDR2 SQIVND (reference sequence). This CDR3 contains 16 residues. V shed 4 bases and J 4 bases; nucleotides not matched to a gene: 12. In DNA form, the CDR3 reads TGTGCCAGTAGTAAGTCCCCCGGGACAGCTTCCTATGGCTACACCTTC. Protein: CASSKSPGTASYGYTF.

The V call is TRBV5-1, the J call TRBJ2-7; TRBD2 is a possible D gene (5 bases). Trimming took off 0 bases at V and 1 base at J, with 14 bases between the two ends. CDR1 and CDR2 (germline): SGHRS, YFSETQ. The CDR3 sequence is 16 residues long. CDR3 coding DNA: TGCGCCAGCAGCTTGGTAGGGAGTAGCAGTTCCTACGAGCAGTACTTC. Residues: CASSLVGSSSSYEQYF.

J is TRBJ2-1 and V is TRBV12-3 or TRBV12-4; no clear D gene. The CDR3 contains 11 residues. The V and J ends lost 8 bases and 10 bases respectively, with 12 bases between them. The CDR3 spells CASGLQLEQFF. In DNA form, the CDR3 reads TGTGCCAGCGGATTACAGTTAGAGCAGTTCTTC.

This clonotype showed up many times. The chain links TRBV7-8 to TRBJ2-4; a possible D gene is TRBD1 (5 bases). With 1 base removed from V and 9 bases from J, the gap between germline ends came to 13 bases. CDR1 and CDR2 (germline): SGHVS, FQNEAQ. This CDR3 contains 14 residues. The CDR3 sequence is CASSLGQPKVIQYF. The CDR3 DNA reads TGTGCCAGCAGCTTAGGACAGCCTAAGGTCATTCAGTACTTC.

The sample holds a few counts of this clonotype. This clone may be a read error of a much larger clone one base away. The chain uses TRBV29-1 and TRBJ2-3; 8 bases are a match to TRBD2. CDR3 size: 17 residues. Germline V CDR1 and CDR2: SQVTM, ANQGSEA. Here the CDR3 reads CSVAALATSGEVDTQCF. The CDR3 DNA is TGCAGCGTCGCAGCGTTGGCCACTAGCGGCGAGGTGGATACGCAGTGTTTT.

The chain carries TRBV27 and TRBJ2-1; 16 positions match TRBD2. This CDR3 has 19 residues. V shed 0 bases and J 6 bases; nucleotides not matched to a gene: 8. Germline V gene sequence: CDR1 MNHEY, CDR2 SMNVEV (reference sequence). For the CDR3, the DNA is TGTGCCAGCAGTTTATCGAAAGGGACTAGCGGGAGGGTCGGCAATGAGCAGTTCTTC. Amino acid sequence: CASSLSKGTSGRVGNEQFF.

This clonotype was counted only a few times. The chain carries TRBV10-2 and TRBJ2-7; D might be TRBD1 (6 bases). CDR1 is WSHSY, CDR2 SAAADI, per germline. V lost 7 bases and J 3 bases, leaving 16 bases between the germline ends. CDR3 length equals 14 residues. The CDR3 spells CASKVPGALYEQYF. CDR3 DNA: TGCGCCAGCAAGGTACCAGGGGCCCTCTACGAGCAGTACTTC.

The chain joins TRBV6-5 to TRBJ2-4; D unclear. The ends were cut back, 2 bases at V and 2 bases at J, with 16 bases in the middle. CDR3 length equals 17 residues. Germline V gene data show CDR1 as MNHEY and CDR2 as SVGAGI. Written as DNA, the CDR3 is TGTGCCAGCAGTTACAGGGTTCAAGTCCGCCCCAAAAACATTCAGTACTTC. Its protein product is CASSYRVQVRPKNIQYF.

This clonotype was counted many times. DNA of the CDR3: TGTGCCAGCTCACGGAGGCAGTTCAACACCGGGGAGCTGTTTTTT. Translating gives CASSRRQFNTGELFF. The genes are TRBV18 and TRBJ2-2; D perhaps matches TRBD2 (5 bases). V was cut by 4 bases and J by 2 bases, with 11 bases left in between. This CDR3 spans 15 amino acids. Germline V lookup: CDR1 KGHSH, CDR2 LQKENI.

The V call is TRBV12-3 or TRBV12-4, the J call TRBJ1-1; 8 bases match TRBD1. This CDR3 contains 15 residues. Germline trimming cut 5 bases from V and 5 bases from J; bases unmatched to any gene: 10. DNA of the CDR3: TGTGCCAGCAGTCCGACCGACAGGGGTTTGACTGAAGCTTTCTTT. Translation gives CASSPTDRGLTEAFF.

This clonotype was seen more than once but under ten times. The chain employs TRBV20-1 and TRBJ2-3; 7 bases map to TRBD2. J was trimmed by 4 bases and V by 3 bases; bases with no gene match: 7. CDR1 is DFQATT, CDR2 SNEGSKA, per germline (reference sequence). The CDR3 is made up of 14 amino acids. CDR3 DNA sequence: TGCAGTGCTAGCGGGTCAGCGGGATCAGATACGCAGTATTTT. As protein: CSASGSAGSDTQYF.

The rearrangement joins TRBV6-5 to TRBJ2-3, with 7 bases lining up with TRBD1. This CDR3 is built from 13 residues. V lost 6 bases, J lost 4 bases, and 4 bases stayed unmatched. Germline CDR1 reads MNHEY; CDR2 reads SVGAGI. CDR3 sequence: CASRPQGADTQYF. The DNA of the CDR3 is TGTGCCAGCAGGCCTCAGGGGGCAGATACGCAGTATTTT.

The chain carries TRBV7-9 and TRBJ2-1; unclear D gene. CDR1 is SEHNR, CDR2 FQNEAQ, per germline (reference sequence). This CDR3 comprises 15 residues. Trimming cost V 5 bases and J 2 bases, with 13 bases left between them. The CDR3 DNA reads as TGTGCCAGCAGCGGAAGGACGGATCCCTACAATGAGCAGTTCTTC. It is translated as CASSGRTDPYNEQFF.

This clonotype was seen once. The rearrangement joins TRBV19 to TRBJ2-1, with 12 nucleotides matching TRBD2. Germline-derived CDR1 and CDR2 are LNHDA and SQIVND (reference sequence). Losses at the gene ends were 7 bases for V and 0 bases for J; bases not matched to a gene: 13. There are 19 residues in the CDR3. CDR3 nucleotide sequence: TGTGCCAGTAAATCCCCGGGACAGGGACTAGCGGGCTCCTACAATGAGCAGTTCTTC. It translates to CASKSPGQGLAGSYNEQFF.

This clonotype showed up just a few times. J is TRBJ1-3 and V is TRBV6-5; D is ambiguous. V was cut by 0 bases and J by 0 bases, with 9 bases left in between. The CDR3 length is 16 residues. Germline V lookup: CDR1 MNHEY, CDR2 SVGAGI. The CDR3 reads CASSYSRPSSGNTIYF. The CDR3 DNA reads TGTGCCAGCAGTTACTCCAGGCCAAGCTCTGGAAACACCATATATTTT.

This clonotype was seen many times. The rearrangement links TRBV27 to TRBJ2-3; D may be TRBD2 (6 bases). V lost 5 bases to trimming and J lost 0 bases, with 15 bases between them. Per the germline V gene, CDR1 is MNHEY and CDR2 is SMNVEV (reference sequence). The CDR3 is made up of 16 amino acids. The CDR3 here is CASSLLAASSTDTQYF. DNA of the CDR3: TGTGCCAGCAGTCTGTTAGCGGCCTCTAGCACAGATACGCAGTATTTT.

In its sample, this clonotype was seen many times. Here the CDR3 DNA reads TGTGCCAGCAGCTCGGCGGGACTAGCGACATACGAGCAGTACTTC. This gives the protein CASSSAGLATYEQYF. The genes are TRBV7-8 and TRBJ2-7; 10 bases align to TRBD2. The germline gives CDR1 SGHVS, CDR2 FQNEAQ. The CDR3 contains 15 residues. Trimming cost V 4 bases and J 4 bases; bases outside gene matches: 7.

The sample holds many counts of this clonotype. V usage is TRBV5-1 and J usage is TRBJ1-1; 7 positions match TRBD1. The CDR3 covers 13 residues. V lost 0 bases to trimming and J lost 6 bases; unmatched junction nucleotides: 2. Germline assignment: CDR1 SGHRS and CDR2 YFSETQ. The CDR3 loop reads CASSLEGAAEAFF. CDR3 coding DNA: TGCGCCAGCAGCTTGGAGGGGGCCGCTGAAGCTTTCTTT.

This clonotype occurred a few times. The CDR3 sequence is CASSIGWDTDTQYF. The CDR3 DNA reads TGTGCCAGTAGCATCGGGTGGGACACAGATACGCAGTATTTT. V usage is TRBV19 and J usage is TRBJ2-3, with D unclear. The V and J ends lost 6 bases and 2 bases respectively, with 12 bases between them. Germline V gene lookup returns CDR1 LNHDA and CDR2 SQIVND (reference sequence). This CDR3 is built from 14 residues.

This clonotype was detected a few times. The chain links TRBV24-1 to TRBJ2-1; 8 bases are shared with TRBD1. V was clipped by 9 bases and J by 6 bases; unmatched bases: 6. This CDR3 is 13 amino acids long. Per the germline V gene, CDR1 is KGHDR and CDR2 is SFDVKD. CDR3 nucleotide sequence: TGTGCCACCGGTTCAGGGGGCTTCAATGAGCAGTTCTTC. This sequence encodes CATGSGGFNEQFF.

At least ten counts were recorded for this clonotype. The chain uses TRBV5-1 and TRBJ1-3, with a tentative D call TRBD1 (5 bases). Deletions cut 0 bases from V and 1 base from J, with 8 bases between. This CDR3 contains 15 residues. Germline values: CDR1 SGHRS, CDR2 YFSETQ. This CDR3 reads CASSLDPGSGNTIYF. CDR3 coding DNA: TGCGCCAGCAGCTTGGATCCAGGGTCTGGAAACACCATATATTTT.